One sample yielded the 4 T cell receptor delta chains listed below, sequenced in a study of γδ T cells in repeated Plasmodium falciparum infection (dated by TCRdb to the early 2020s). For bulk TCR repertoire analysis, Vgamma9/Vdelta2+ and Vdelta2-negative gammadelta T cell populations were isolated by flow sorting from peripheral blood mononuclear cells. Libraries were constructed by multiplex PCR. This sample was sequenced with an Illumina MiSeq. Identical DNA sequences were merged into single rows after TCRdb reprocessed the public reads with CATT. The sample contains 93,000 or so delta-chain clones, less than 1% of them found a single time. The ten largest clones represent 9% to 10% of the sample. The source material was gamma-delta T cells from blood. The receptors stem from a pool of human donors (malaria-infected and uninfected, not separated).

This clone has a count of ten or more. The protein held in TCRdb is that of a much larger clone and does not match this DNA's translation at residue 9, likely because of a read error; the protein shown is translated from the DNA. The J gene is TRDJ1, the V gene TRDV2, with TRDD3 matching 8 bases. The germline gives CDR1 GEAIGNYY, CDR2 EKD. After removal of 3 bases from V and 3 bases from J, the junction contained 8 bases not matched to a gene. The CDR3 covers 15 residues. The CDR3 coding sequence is TGTGCCTGTGACTCGCCATACTGGGGGGCCGATAAACTCATCTTT. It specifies CACDSPYWGADKLIF.

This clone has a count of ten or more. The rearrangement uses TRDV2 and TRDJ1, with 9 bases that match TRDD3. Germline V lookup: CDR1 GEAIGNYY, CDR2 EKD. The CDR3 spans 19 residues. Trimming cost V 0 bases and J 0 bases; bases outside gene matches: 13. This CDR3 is CACDTVSTGGPQYTDKLIF. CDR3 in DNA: TGTGCCTGTGACACCGTAAGTACTGGGGGACCACAGTACACCGATAAACTCATCTTT.

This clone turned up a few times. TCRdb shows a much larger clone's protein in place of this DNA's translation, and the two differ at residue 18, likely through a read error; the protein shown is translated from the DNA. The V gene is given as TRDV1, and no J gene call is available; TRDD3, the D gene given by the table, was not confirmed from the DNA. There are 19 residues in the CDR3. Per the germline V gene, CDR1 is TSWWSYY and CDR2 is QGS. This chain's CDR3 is CALGDPFLRRWGRTDKLTF. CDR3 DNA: TGTGCTCTTGGGGATCCCTTCCTACGTAGGTGGGGGAGAACCGATAAACTCACCTTT.

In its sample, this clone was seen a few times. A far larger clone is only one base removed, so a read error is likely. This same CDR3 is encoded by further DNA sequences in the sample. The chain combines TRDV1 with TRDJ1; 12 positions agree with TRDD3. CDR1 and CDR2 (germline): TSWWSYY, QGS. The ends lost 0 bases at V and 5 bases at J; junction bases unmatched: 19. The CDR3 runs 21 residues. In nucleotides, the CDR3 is TGTGCTCTTGGGGAACTAGGTAGCCTGTCTACTGGGGGATACATCCCTGATAAACTCATCTTT. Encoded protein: CALGELGSLSTGGYIPDKLIF.